Below are 24 T cell receptor beta chains sequenced from a single sample in a study of vaccination effects on CD4 cells after COVID-19. ViraFEST expansion of antigen-specific CD4+ T cells with viral peptide pools preceded sequencing. With roughly 9 days of culture completed, CD4+ T cells were isolated. Their SARS-CoV-2 infection, verified by PCR, occurred between March and December 2020. For these TCRs, the target antigens are not known. Assay used: immunoSEQ multiplex PCR; TCRdb lists only in-frame clones, some missing. The sample lists about 26,000 clones, around three quarters occurring once. Specimen: CD4+ T cells from PBMCs cultured with HCoV-NL63 spike peptides, collected before COVID-19 vaccination. Receptors originate from a human donor who had a prior SARS-CoV-2 infection.

The gene calls are TRBV5-6 and TRBJ2-2; TRBD1 matches at 9 bases. The CDR3 runs 16 residues. The trim removed 6 bases at V and 5 bases at J, leaving 11 bases unmatched. The V gene's germline CDR1 is SGHDT and CDR2 YYEEEE. CDR3: CASIYRDRVKTGELFF. The CDR3 bases are TGTGCCAGCATCTACCGGGACAGGGTAAAGACCGGGGAGCTGTTTTTT. The full variable domain, completed using reference TRBV5-6 and TRBJ2-2, is DAGVTQSPTHLIKTRGQQVTLRCSPKSGHDTVSWYQQALGQGPQFIFQYYEEEERQRGNFPDRFSGHQFPNYSSELNVNALLLGDSALYLCASIYRDRVKTGELFFGEGSRLTVL.

V and J are TRBV15 and TRBJ2-7; D gene ambiguous. Trimming removed 0 bases from V and 7 bases from J, with 16 bases in between. CDR1 LNHNV and CDR2 YYDKDF come from the germline V gene (reference sequence). The CDR3 is made up of 15 amino acids. The DNA of the CDR3 is TGTGCCACCAGCAGAGATTGGGCGGCGGACGGGGAGCAGTACTTC. It specifies CATSRDWAADGEQYF.

The chain is built from TRBV7-3 and TRBJ2-2; D remains unclear. The CDR3 runs to 13 residues. Looked up from germline, CDR1 is SGHTA and CDR2 is FQGTGA. The V and J ends lost 5 bases and 5 bases respectively, with 9 bases between them. The CDR3 protein is CASSPHVTGELFF. The CDR3 bases are TGTGCCAGCAGCCCTCATGTAACCGGGGAGCTGTTTTTT.

This clone came up a few times. The rearrangement links TRBV12-5 to TRBJ2-2; D possibly uses TRBD1 or TRBD2 (5 bases each). V lost 6 bases and J lost 4, with 15 bases in between. CDR1 and CDR2 (germline): LGHNT, FRNRAP. This CDR3 has 15 amino acids. The CDR3 loop is CASGPTGAGTGELFF. As DNA, the CDR3 is TGTGCTAGTGGACCCACAGGCGCGGGCACCGGGGAGCTGTTTTTT.

The chain couples TRBV18 to TRBJ2-6, with D hard to call. This CDR3 has 15 amino acids. The V end lost 6 bases, the J end lost 3 bases, and 12 bases lay between the germline ends. Per the germline V gene, CDR1 is KGHSH and CDR2 is LQKENI. This CDR3 is CASSLSRSGANVLTF. DNA for the CDR3: TGTGCCAGCTCCCTATCTCGGAGTGGGGCCAACGTCCTGACTTTC.

The V call is TRBV6-4, the J call TRBJ1-4; TRBD1 might be the D (6 bases). V was clipped by 7 bases and J by 6 bases, with 9 bases between them. The CDR3 contains 12 residues. CDR1 and CDR2 (germline): MRHNA, SNTAGT. As DNA, the CDR3 is TGTGCCAGCATTGAGGGGGATGAAAAACTGTTTTTT. Translation: CASIEGDEKLFF.

This chain uses TRBV2 with TRBJ2-5; D not certain. CDR1 and CDR2 (germline): SNHLY, FYNNEI. This CDR3 comprises 11 residues. The V and J ends lost 5 bases and 2 bases respectively, with 3 bases between them. CDR3 sequence reads: CASSLQETQYF. In nucleotides, the CDR3 is TGTGCCAGCAGTCTACAAGAGACCCAGTACTTC.

In this sample, this clone turned up once. This chain joins TRBV9 and TRBJ2-5; 7 bases fit TRBD2. Germline CDR1 is SGDLS and CDR2 is YYNGEE. The CDR3 covers 14 residues. Trimming at V came to 4 bases and at J to 1 base, leaving 4 bases not matched to a gene. CDR3 residues: CASSKGRVQETQYF. CDR3 coding DNA: TGTGCCAGCAGCAAAGGGAGGGTCCAAGAGACCCAGTACTTC. Full variable domain (rest looked up from reference TRBV9 and TRBJ2-5): DSGVTQTPKHLITATGQRVTLRCSPRSGDLSVYWYQQSLDQGLQFLIQYYNGEERAKGNILERFSAQQFPDLHSELNLSSLELGDSALYFCASSKGRVQETQYFGPGTRLLVL.

This chain joins TRBV11-2 and TRBJ2-5; no firm D call. Germline CDR1 SGHAT, CDR2 FQNNGV. The V end lost 3 bases, the J end lost 2 bases, and 7 bases lay between the germline ends. The CDR3 covers 13 residues. CDR3 in DNA: TGTGCCAGCAGCTTGCACTTGCAAGAGACCCAGTACTTC. Protein product: CASSLHLQETQYF.

The chain joins TRBV6-1 to TRBJ1-2; unclear D gene. V was clipped by 2 bases and J by 1 base, with 14 bases between them. The germline gives CDR1 MNHNS, CDR2 SASEGT. The CDR3 sequence is 16 residues long. The DNA of the CDR3 is TGTGCCAGCAGTGAATTCGTGCAGGCCCTTAACTATGGCTACACCTTC. This encodes CASSEFVQALNYGYTF.

Here the CDR3 DNA reads TGTGCCAGTAGTCTCCCCCCGGATAGCAATCAGCCCCAGCATTTT. Amino acids: CASSLPPDSNQPQHF. The chain has TRBV19 and TRBJ1-5, with no clear D. V was trimmed by 5 bases and J by 0 bases, leaving 11 bases between them. This CDR3 is 15 amino acids long. Looked up from germline, CDR1 is LNHDA and CDR2 is SQIVND (reference sequence).

CDR3 DNA sequence: TGTGCCAGCCAGGAACGGAACACCGGGGAGCTGTTTTTT. Its protein product is CASQERNTGELFF. The chain links TRBV7-3 to TRBJ2-2, with D uncertain. In germline, CDR1 is SGHTA, CDR2 FQGTGA. The CDR3 length is 13 residues. The V end was cut by 8 bases, the J end by 1 base, with 8 bases between.

The chain combines TRBV9 with TRBJ1-1; no definite D call. CDR3 size: 13 residues. Germline CDR1 reads SGDLS; CDR2 reads YYNGEE. Trimming stripped 0 bases from V and 4 bases from J, with 7 bases between. The CDR3 sequence: CASSVVDRTEAFF. In DNA form, the CDR3 reads TGTGCCAGCAGCGTAGTTGATCGCACTGAAGCTTTCTTT. The complete variable domain, with remaining parts taken from reference TRBV9 and TRBJ1-1, reads DSGVTQTPKHLITATGQRVTLRCSPRSGDLSVYWYQQSLDQGLQFLIQYYNGEERAKGNILERFSAQQFPDLHSELNLSSLELGDSALYFCASSVVDRTEAFFGQGTRLTVV.

This clone was recorded once. This chain joins TRBV9 and TRBJ1-4; no firm D call. The length of the CDR3 is 13 residues. The V gene lost 0 bases and the J gene lost 3 bases, with 3 bases spanning the gap. CDR1 is SGDLS, CDR2 YYNGEE, per germline. As DNA, the CDR3 is TGTGCCAGCAGCGTAGTCCCTAATGAAAAACTGTTTTTT. Translation gives CASSVVPNEKLFF.

The rearrangement links TRBV5-8 to TRBJ2-3, with TRBD2 matching 12 bases. The CDR3 consists of 16 residues. The germline gives CDR1 SGHTS, CDR2 YDEGEE. V gave up 4 bases and J gave up 0 bases; unmatched junction bases: 3. CDR3 sequence reads: CASSRGLAGSTDTQYF. The CDR3 DNA reads as TGTGCCAGCAGCAGGGGACTAGCGGGTAGCACAGATACGCAGTATTTT. Complete variable domain (other parts from reference TRBV5-8 and TRBJ2-3): EAGVTQSPTHLIKTRGQQATLRCSPISGHTSVYWYQQALGLGLQFLLWYDEGEERNRGNFPPRFSGRQFPNYSSELNVNALELEDSALYLCASSRGLAGSTDTQYFGPGTRLTVL.

The rearrangement uses TRBV21-1 and TRBJ1-4; TRBD1 reflects the table's D call only, with no check against the DNA. TRBV21-1 is classified as a pseudogene. This CDR3 contains 15 residues. Written as DNA, the CDR3 is TGTGCCAGCAGCGAGGACAGGGGTTGTGGTGAAAAACTGTTTTTT. Its protein product is CASSEDRGCGEKLFF.

V gene TRBV6-1 combines with J gene TRBJ1-2; 7 nucleotides match TRBD1. CDR3 size: 15 residues. In germline, CDR1 is MNHNS, CDR2 SASEGT. Trimming took 1 base from V and 4 from J; bases not matched to a gene: 6. The CDR3 region is CASSEVWGQPYGYTF. The CDR3 region has the DNA TGTGCCAGCAGTGAAGTGTGGGGACAGCCCTATGGCTACACCTTC.

This clone was seen more than once but under ten times. The chain links TRBV10-3 to TRBJ2-7; D is uncertain. This CDR3 is 15 amino acids long. V was cut by 4 bases and J by 3 bases, with 16 bases left in between. The V gene's germline CDR1 is ENHRY and CDR2 SYGVKD. CDR3 in amino acids: CAISAKIYQDYEQYF. The CDR3 DNA reads as TGTGCCATCAGTGCAAAGATATATCAGGACTACGAGCAGTACTTC.

The rearrangement uses TRBV9 and TRBJ2-3; no clear D gene. Germline CDR1 SGDLS, CDR2 YYNGEE. V was pared by 3 bases and J by 2 bases, with 10 bases between. This CDR3 has 14 residues. The CDR3 here is CASSEREFTDTQYF. CDR3 nucleotides: TGTGCCAGCAGCGAAAGGGAATTCACAGATACGCAGTATTTT.

The chain links TRBV18 to TRBJ2-1, with 8 nucleotides matching TRBD2. V lost 0 bases and J lost 8; bases outside the gene matches: 15. This CDR3 has 18 amino acids. In germline, CDR1 is KGHSH, CDR2 LQKENI. CDR3 sequence: CASSPPGWRGVTSDEQFF. The DNA for the CDR3 is TGTGCCAGCTCACCACCGGGTTGGCGGGGGGTCACTTCGGATGAGCAGTTCTTC. Using reference TRBV18 and TRBJ2-1 for the parts outside the CDR3, the full variable domain is NAGVMQNPRHLVRRRGQEARLRCSPMKGHSHVYWYRQLPEEGLKFMVYLQKENIIDESGMPKERFSAEFPKEGPSILRIQQVVRGDSAAYFCASSPPGWRGVTSDEQFFGPGTRLTVL.

The chain is built from TRBV20-1 and TRBJ2-1, with TRBD2 identical over 9 bases. With V trimmed by 3 bases and J by 8 bases, 8 bases remained unmatched. The CDR3 has 14 amino acids. CDR1 and CDR2 from the germline V gene are DFQATT and SNEGSKA (reference sequence). CDR3 residues: CSASRRGGFDEQFF. In nucleotides, the CDR3 is TGCAGTGCTAGTCGGCGGGGGGGCTTTGATGAGCAGTTCTTC.

This clone has just one count. The chain recombines TRBV2 with TRBJ1-1; D gene uncertain. CDR1 and CDR2 (germline): SNHLY, FYNNEI. CDR3 length: 13 amino acids. V was pared by 4 bases and J by 2 bases, with 8 bases between. Here the CDR3 DNA reads TGTGCCAGCAGTGTGGCTGGAAACACTGAAGCTTTCTTT. Translation: CASSVAGNTEAFF.

The J gene is TRBJ2-3, the V gene TRBV9; maybe TRBD2 (6 bases). This CDR3 region has 17 residues. Trimming removed 0 bases at V and 0 bases at J, with 14 bases between. Looked up from germline, CDR1 is SGDLS and CDR2 is YYNGEE. CDR3 loop: CASSVAVAGLSTDTQYF. The CDR3 DNA is TGTGCCAGCAGCGTAGCCGTGGCGGGACTTAGCACAGATACGCAGTATTTT.

V is TRBV11-1 and J is TRBJ2-1; TRBD2 matches 7 bases. CDR1 and CDR2 from the germline V gene are SGHAT and FQDESV (reference sequence). Germline trimming cut 7 bases from V and 8 bases from J; bases unmatched to any gene: 17. This CDR3 region has 16 residues. DNA for the CDR3: TGTGCCAGCACCAACCCGGGGGAGGGCCAGGTGTATGAGCAGTTCTTC. Amino acids: CASTNPGEGQVYEQFF. Filled out from reference TRBV11-1 and TRBJ2-1, the complete variable domain reads EAEVAQSPRYKITEKSQAVAFWCDPISGHATLYWYRQILGQGPELLVQFQDESVVDDSQLPKDRFSAERLKGVDSTLKIQPAELGDSAMYLCASTNPGEGQVYEQFFGPGTRLTVL.